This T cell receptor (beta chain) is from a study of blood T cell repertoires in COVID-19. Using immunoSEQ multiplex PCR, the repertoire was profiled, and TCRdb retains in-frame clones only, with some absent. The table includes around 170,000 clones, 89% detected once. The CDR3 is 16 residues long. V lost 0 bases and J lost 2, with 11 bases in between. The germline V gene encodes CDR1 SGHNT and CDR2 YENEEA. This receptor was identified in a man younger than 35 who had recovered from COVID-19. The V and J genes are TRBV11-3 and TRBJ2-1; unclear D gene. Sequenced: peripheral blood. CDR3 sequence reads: CASSLEGETPYNEQFF. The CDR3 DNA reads TGTGCCAGCAGCTTAGAGGGCGAAACCCCCTACAATGAGCAGTTCTTC.